This T cell receptor beta chain was sequenced in a study of blood T cell repertoires in COVID-19. Study as a whole: T cells, B-cell-depleted T cells, or PBMCs provided the cDNA or gDNA that served as material.

Method: immunoSEQ multiplex PCR; TCRdb's copy keeps in-frame clones and lacks some. The table has under 300,000 clones, 70% to 90% seen once. V trimming: 5 bases; J trimming: 3 bases; junction bases outside the gene matches: 8. This CDR3 contains 17 residues. From germline, CDR1 is LNHDA and CDR2 SQIVND (reference sequence). All enrollees were about 18 to 89 years old and from 20 to 30 US areas. Cohort allocation depended upon clinical history that participants reported. A PCR-confirmed or clinician-diagnosed COVID-19 case had contacted exposed participants within 2 weeks of entry. The TCR was taken from a woman between 50 and 59 years old who had been exposed to COVID-19. The sequenced sample was PBMCs or T cells enriched from blood (not recorded which). This rearrangement joins TRBV19 to TRBJ2-6, with 9 bases identical to TRBD1. CDR3 bases: TGTGCCAGTAGTGCCGGGACAGGGATCTTTGGGGCCAACGTCCTGACTTTC. Translated: CASSAGTGIFGANVLTF. Complete variable domain (other parts from reference TRBV19 and TRBJ2-6): DGGITQSPKYLFRKEGQNVTLSCEQNLNHDAMYWYRQDPGQGLRLIYYSQIVNDFQKGDIAEGYSVSREKKESFPLTVTSAQKNPTAFYLCASSAGTGIFGANVLTFGAGSRLTVL.